This T cell receptor beta chain emerged from a study of shared clonotypes between healthy human individuals. This CDR3 spans 13 amino acids. Germline-derived CDR1 and CDR2 are SNHLY and FYNNEI. V dropped 3 bases and J dropped 5 bases, with 10 bases sitting between them. CD45RO-negative, CCR7-selected cells formed the naive CD8 fraction, which excluded terminally differentiated effector memory CD45RA+ cells. Remarks on this clone: Different DNA sequences within this sample yield the same CDR3.

Clones were sequenced by immunoSEQ multiplex PCR, and TCRdb holds only the in-frame ones, with some missing. The data show roughly 2,000,000 clones, with about 95% seen just once and 1% to 1.5% held by the top ten. The chain combines TRBV2 with TRBJ1-1, with D tentatively TRBD1 (6 bases). The sequencing input was naive CD8+ T cells sorted from blood. The sequence came from a man aged 18 to 29 in good health. The CDR3 reads CASSEGAGTEAFF. Written as DNA, the CDR3 is TGTGCCAGCAGTGAGGGGGCCGGGACTGAAGCTTTCTTT.